The following is a TCR beta chain sequence with its context. This sample is part of a study of cytomegalovirus exposure and HLA in healthy donors. PCR involved 60 Vbeta and 13 Jbeta primers. Only in-frame clones appear in the TCRdb table, and some are missing; sequencing was by immunoSEQ multiplex PCR. The top ten clones hold over 4% of a sample with around 150,000 clones, around 80% of them seen once. V was trimmed by 7 bases and J by 0 bases, leaving 10 bases between them. This CDR3 spans 13 amino acids. From germline, CDR1 is MNHNS and CDR2 SASEGT. This chain joins TRBV6-1 and TRBJ2-7; D is undetermined. The origin of this receptor is a male donor in good health and CMV-seronegative. Sequencing was performed on PBMCs. This chain's CDR3 is CASTVVSSYEQYF. In DNA, the CDR3 is TGTGCCAGCACCGTGGTTAGCTCCTACGAGCAGTACTTC.